Listed below are T cell receptor beta chains from one sample, sequenced in a study of control samples from healthy donors and cancer patients. Profiled with immunoSEQ multiplex PCR; TCRdb holds only in-frame clones, not every one. This listing includes 150,000 to 200,000 clones. Sequenced material: blood. Source of these receptors: a woman aged 25 to 45 in good health. CDR3s include the opening cysteine and the closing phenylalanine or tryptophan. Fields, in order: J gene, D gene, V gene, CDR3 DNA, CDR3 protein. The D gene is left open where the match is weak.

TRBJ2-7,.,TRBV18,TGTGCCAGCTCACCTGACGCCGTAGCCTACGAGCAGTACTTC,CASSPDAVAYEQYF
TRBJ2-2,TRBD2,TRBV7-9,TGTGCCAGCAGCCGCCAGCGGGACGGCACCGGGGAGCTGTTTTTT,CASSRQRDGTGELFF
TRBJ2-7,TRBD2,TRBV5-4,TGTGCCAGCAGTGTTCCGGGACTAGCGTCCTACGAGCAGTACTTC,CASSVPGLASYEQYF
TRBJ1-1,.,TRBV7-3,TGTGCCAGCAGCCTAACAAGGGTGGCTGAAGCTTTCTTT,CASSLTRVAEAFF
TRBJ2-3,TRBD2,TRBV3-1/TRBV3-2,TGTGCCAGCAGTCCGACTAGCGGTAGCACAGATACGCAGTATTTT,CASSPTSGSTDTQYF
TRBJ1-5,.,TRBV7-9,TGTGCCAGCAGCTTAGCAGGTCGCCAGCCCCAGCATTTT,CASSLAGRQPQHF
TRBJ1-4,.,TRBV28,TGTGCCAGCAGTTTAGGGCGGGGAGAAAAACTGTTTTTT,CASSLGRGEKLFF
TRBJ2-7,.,TRBV27,TGTGCCAGCAGTGGCAGGGGTACTGTGCCATACTACGAGCAGTACTTC,CASSGRGTVPYYEQYF
TRBJ2-7,.,TRBV7-2,TGTGCCAGCAGCTTAGTCGGGAGCTCCTACGAGCAGTACTTC,CASSLVGSSYEQYF
TRBJ1-2,TRBD1,TRBV28,TGTGCCAGCAGTCCTCAAGACAGGGCCAACACCTTC,CASSPQDRANTF
TRBJ1-2,.,TRBV5-4,TGTGCCAGCAGCTTGGCTTTAGGGAGGGATAGGGATGGCTACACCTTC,CASSLALGRDRDGYTF
TRBJ2-3,.,TRBV9,TGTGCCAGCAGCCCCTCCCCAACCCCTGATACGCAGTATTTT,CASSPSPTPDTQYF
TRBJ1-2,.,TRBV28,TGTGCCAGCGGGGCGGGGGTAACCTATGGCTACACCTTC,CASGAGVTYGYTF
TRBJ2-5,TRBD2,TRBV6-1,TGTGCCAGCAGTGAATTAGCGGGGGGGGAGACCCAGTACTTC,CASSELAGGETQYF
TRBJ2-1,TRBD2,TRBV5-4,TGTGCCAGCAGCCCACTTCCGGGACTAGCGGGGGAGGAGCAGTTCTTC,CASSPLPGLAGEEQFF
TRBJ2-2,.,TRBV28,TGTGCCAGCAGCCCTGCATTAGCAGGCACCGGGGAGCTGTTTTTT,CASSPALAGTGELFF
TRBJ1-2,.,TRBV6-5,TGTGCCAGCAGTTATTCGGGGGTCTCCGGGGATGGCTACACCTTC,CASSYSGVSGDGYTF
TRBJ1-5,TRBD1,TRBV3-1/TRBV3-2,TGTGCCAGCAGCCAAACCGGGACAGGGGTTCAGCCCCAGCATTTT,CASSQTGTGVQPQHF
TRBJ1-5,.,TRBV11-2,TGTGCCAGCAGCCCGGATCGTAATCAGCCCCAGCATTTT,CASSPDRNQPQHF
TRBJ1-4,.,TRBV2,TGTGCCAGCAGGGAGGTGGTAATTGGGAAAAAACTGTTTTTT,CASREVVIGKKLFF
TRBJ1-2,.,TRBV30,TGTGCCTGGTATTCATACTATGGCTACACCTTC,CAWYSYYGYTF
TRBJ2-7,.,TRBV19,TGTGCCAGTAGTCCATACCCTCGGACATCGAGCTCCTACGAGCAGTACTTC,CASSPYPRTSSSYEQYF
TRBJ1-6,.,TRBV9,TGTGCCAGCTCCTTCTCGGGTCTGGGTAATTCACCCCTCCACTTT,CASSFSGLGNSPLHF
TRBJ2-3,TRBD2,TRBV5-1,TGCGCCAGCAGCTTGGGAGCGGGGGAAAAGGATACGCAGTATTTT,CASSLGAGEKDTQYF
TRBJ1-1,.,TRBV28,TGTGCCAGCAGTTCCCCGGGACGGCTGAACACTGAAGCTTTCTTT,CASSSPGRLNTEAFF
TRBJ1-6,.,TRBV12-3/TRBV12-4,TGTGCCAGCAGTTGGGGTCCGAGTTCACCCCTCCACTTT,CASSWGPSSPLHF
TRBJ2-5,TRBD1,TRBV13,TGTGCCAGCAGCTTAAGGCAGGGGGCTGAGACCCAGTACTTC,CASSLRQGAETQYF
TRBJ1-3,.,TRBV29-1,TGCAGCGTTGGGGACGATTCCTCCGGAAACACCATATATTTT,CSVGDDSSGNTIYF
TRBJ2-1,.,TRBV7-3,TGTGCCAGCAGTAAGACGGCAGGGACCTACAATGAGCAGTTCTTC,CASSKTAGTYNEQFF
TRBJ1-1,.,TRBV5-4,TGTGCCAGCAGCTTGAACGGCCCGAACACTGAAGCTTTCTTT,CASSLNGPNTEAFF
TRBJ2-3,.,TRBV3-1/TRBV3-2,TGTGCCGTAACGGGGACCGCTAGCACAGATACGCAGTATTTT,CAVTGTASTDTQYF
TRBJ2-1,.,TRBV4-1,TGCGCCAGCAGCCAATATGAACAGCGGGTGAGCTCCTACAATGAGCAGTTCTTC,CASSQYEQRVSSYNEQFF
TRBJ1-1,.,TRBV28,TGTGCCAGCAGTTTACCGCGCCTTCCGGGATTAGGCACTGAAGCTTTCTTT,CASSLPRLPGLGTEAFF
TRBJ2-1,.,TRBV19,TGTGCCAGTAGTCCCCGGGGGTACAATGAGCAGTTCTTC,CASSPRGYNEQFF
TRBJ2-1,TRBD1,TRBV30,TGTGCCTGGAACCGGGGACAGGGAACCTACAATGAGCAGTTCTTC,CAWNRGQGTYNEQFF
TRBJ1-1,.,TRBV28,TGTGCCAGCGGTACTGCTGGGAACACTGAAGCTTTCTTT,CASGTAGNTEAFF
TRBJ1-1,.,TRBV7-2,TGTGCCAGCAGCTTAGCGAGTCTTTTTCCAATGAACACTGAAGCTTTCTTT,CASSLASLFPMNTEAFF
TRBJ1-1,.,TRBV7-2,TGTGCCAGCAGCGTATTTCCGGGGCCCACCGGCAACACTGAAGCTTTCTTT,CASSVFPGPTGNTEAFF
TRBJ2-5,.,TRBV7-2,TGTGCCAGCAGCTTTGGACAAGCGGAGACCCAGTACTTC,CASSFGQAETQYF
TRBJ2-7,TRBD1,TRBV6-6,TGTGCCAGCGAGGCCCACCGGGACAGAATATACGAGCAGTACTTC,CASEAHRDRIYEQYF
TRBJ1-5,.,TRBV19,TGTGCCAGTAGCACCCAAGCCAGGGCGCGTCAGCCCCAGCATTTT,CASSTQARARQPQHF
TRBJ1-1,TRBD1,TRBV5-1,TGCGCCAGCAGCCTGGGGACAGCGACCATGAACACTGAAGCTTTCTTT,CASSLGTATMNTEAFF
TRBJ2-2,.,TRBV6-5,TGTGCCAGCAGCCTAACCGGGACACCCACCGGGGAGCTGTTTTTT,CASSLTGTPTGELFF
TRBJ1-1,.,TRBV28,TGTGCCAGCAGTTTAATTAGATATGAAGCTTTCTTT,CASSLIRYEAFF
TRBJ2-1,TRBD1,TRBV7-3,TGTGCCAGCAGCTTCCGACAGGGATACAATGAGCAGTTCTTC,CASSFRQGYNEQFF
TRBJ2-1,.,TRBV20-1,TGCAGTGCTAGTCTAGGGGGGGCGGGTAATGAGCAGTTCTTC,CSASLGGAGNEQFF
TRBJ2-3,.,TRBV7-9,TGTGCCAGCAGCTTAGAGGGTCTATCAGATACGCAGTATTTT,CASSLEGLSDTQYF
TRBJ2-1,.,TRBV28,TGTGCCAGCAGTCCTCTGACTAGGATCCATGAGCAGTTCTTC,CASSPLTRIHEQFF
TRBJ2-2,.,TRBV5-1,TGCGCCAGCAGCCCAAGGTCCTCCGAGAACACCGGGGAGCTGTTTTTT,CASSPRSSENTGELFF
TRBJ1-3,TRBD1,TRBV5-6,TGTGCCAGCAGCTTGGATCAGGGGGGCTCTGGAAACACCATATATTTT,CASSLDQGGSGNTIYF
TRBJ1-3,.,TRBV7-2,TGTGCCAGCAGCCCCCCGACAGCATCCTCTGGAAACACCATATATTTT,CASSPPTASSGNTIYF
TRBJ1-5,.,TRBV2,TGTGCCAGCAGATGGGACAGCAATCAGCCCCAGCATTTT,CASRWDSNQPQHF